Listed below are T cell receptor beta chains from one sample, sequenced in a study of T cells expressing NK-cell markers. TCRdb reanalyzed the 5' RACE reads, giving one entry per CDR3 protein sequence and no DNA. The sample's table shows a few hundred thousand distinct CDR3 sequences. The sample was blood T cells: a sorted CD56 or NKG2C T cell subset, CD4+ or CD8+ T cells, or bulk PBMC T cells (not recorded which). These receptors were taken from a man aged 18-75 years in good health. Both conserved end residues are part of each CDR3. Each record gives: V gene, J gene, CDR3 protein.

TRBV12-3/TRBV12-4	TRBJ2-3	CASRGQGTDTQYF
TRBV4-1	TRBJ2-1	CASSQDTLDGRGNEQFF
TRBV20-1	TRBJ2-1	CSAPFDSRNEQFF
TRBV6-5	TRBJ1-6	CASSYEGTGDSPLHF
TRBV6-1	TRBJ1-4	CASSDISGGSEKLFF
TRBV7-9	TRBJ2-7	CASSRSGITHYEQYF
TRBV5-1	TRBJ1-4	CASSLMAGRMNEKLFF
TRBV20-1	TRBJ2-2	CSASETTSGGAYGELFF
TRBV4-2	TRBJ2-1	CASSQGVLRKGLAGRNNEQFF
TRBV5-1	TRBJ2-1	CASSLGRGTGSLFF
TRBV20-1	TRBJ2-2	CSALKGPTRSGELFF
TRBV9	TRBJ2-3	CASSPGTSGTSTDTQYF
TRBV29-1	TRBJ1-4	CSAEERQDRGLFF
TRBV11-1	TRBJ2-7	CASSLLQGQPYEQYF
TRBV3-1	TRBJ2-7	CASSKTAGGDEQYF
TRBV20-1	TRBJ1-2	CSAEDRAGYGYTF
TRBV5-6	TRBJ2-5	CASSLAWDTFQETQYF
TRBV24-1	TRBJ2-3	CATSDFGGTDTQYF
TRBV6-1	TRBJ2-3	CASRNNGPLTSTDTQYF
TRBV3-1	TRBJ1-6	CASSLLLDNSPLHF
TRBV13	TRBJ1-5	CASSSTSRGGVNQPQHF
TRBV3-1	TRBJ1-2	CASSLTAGRNYGYTF
TRBV20-1	TRBJ2-5	CSGFPLGETQYF
TRBV27	TRBJ2-4	CASSLSGPNIQYF
TRBV20-1	TRBJ2-4	CSAHNDAYRVGRTKNIQYF
TRBV7-8	TRBJ1-2	CASSYATGPLHYYGYTF
TRBV7-7	TRBJ2-7	CASSSIRDKYEQYF
TRBV5-5	TRBJ2-1	CASSMGLAGALGEQFF
TRBV12-3/TRBV12-4	TRBJ1-5	CASSFNQGQTGNQPQHF
TRBV6-1	TRBJ1-2	CASSRLGQGDNYGYTF
TRBV11-2	TRBJ2-3	CASSVGLAGALFRARDTQYF
TRBV19	TRBJ1-5	CASSPPPYSNQPQHF
TRBV5-1	TRBJ2-1	CASSLASLDRDYNEQFF
TRBV12-3/TRBV12-4	TRBJ2-7	CASSFWPGRGGEQYF
TRBV27	TRBJ2-7	CASSRVGSYEQYF
TRBV6-2/TRBV6-3	TRBJ2-7	CASSYPQEVHEQYF
TRBV11-1	TRBJ2-2	CASGWRGVGELFF
TRBV7-3	TRBJ2-5	CASALGDWHKETQYF
TRBV6-1	TRBJ2-5	CASSGTGSSQETQYF
TRBV7-9	TRBJ2-1	CASSAIPQGVTYNEQFF
TRBV10-3	TRBJ2-3	CAISDPPSKVTQYF
TRBV4-1	TRBJ2-7	CASSQAPGRGAYEQYF
TRBV12-3/TRBV12-4	TRBJ1-1	CASKKSAGGNTEAFF
TRBV7-9	TRBJ2-5	CASGIAGDQTQYF
TRBV27	TRBJ1-2	CASSFAGGTGGSLTF
TRBV3-1	TRBJ2-7	CASSQGDRTYEQYF
TRBV20-1	TRBJ2-3	CSAPTGVSTDTQYF
TRBV18	TRBJ2-1	CASSPDPAGLSYNEQFF